This T cell receptor (beta chain) is from a study of blood T cell repertoires in COVID-19. Study in general: From T cells, B-cell-depleted T cells, or PBMCs came the material, which was cDNA or gDNA.

Methods used by the authors: Reference gene primer amplification yielded estimated nucleated cell counts. The data were produced by immunoSEQ multiplex PCR, yet TCRdb's version contains in-frame clones alone and is incomplete. The D gene and trimming were derived from the DNA, and the V and J assignments and clone size from that table. The sample has roughly 440,000 clones, approximately 88% seen once; the top ten hold roughly 12%. The V gene end was trimmed by 7 bases and the J gene end by 5 bases; junction bases not matched to a gene: 7. The CDR3 covers 12 residues. Germline CDR1 and CDR2: SQVTM and ANQGSEA.

This chain uses TRBV29-1 with TRBJ1-2; 7 bases align to TRBD1. This TCR was recovered from a woman aged 45 to 65 with COVID-19, enrolled during active disease. Sequenced material: peripheral blood. The CDR3 spells CSAGTVLYGYTF. DNA for the CDR3: TGCAGCGCTGGGACAGTTCTGTATGGCTACACCTTC.